The 20 T cell receptor beta chains listed next were all sequenced from one sample in a study of CD8+CD57+ T cells in acquired aplastic anemia. Investigators profiled TCR beta VDJ and CDR3 from genomic DNA template. TCRdb independently ran MiXCR on the reads; one entry per CDR3 protein. The repertoire holds 100,000 to 150,000 distinct CDR3 sequences, with about 50% as singletons. The sequenced patients had an expansion of CD8+CD57+ cells seen by flow cytometry. Sequenced input: sorted CD4+, CD8+, or CD8+CD57+ T cells (not recorded which) from PBMCs. These receptors were taken from a human donor with aplastic anemia.

This clonotype came up many times. The rearrangement uses TRBV7-6 and TRBJ2-7; D may be TRBD2 (5 bases). From germline, CDR1 is SGHVS and CDR2 FNYEAQ. The CDR3 has 13 amino acids. Trimming stripped 2 bases from V and 7 bases from J, with 12 bases between. Written as DNA, the CDR3 is TGTGCCAGCAGCTTACTCCGGGATCCAGAGCAGTACTTC. As protein: CASSLLRDPEQYF.

The chain combines TRBV19 with TRBJ2-1; a possible D gene is TRBD2 (5 bases). This CDR3 spans 15 amino acids. Trimming stripped 3 bases from V and 5 bases from J, with 14 bases between. Germline assignment: CDR1 LNHDA and CDR2 SQIVND (reference sequence). CDR3 sequence: CASSIGVSGNNEQFF. The CDR3 nucleotides read TGTGCCAGTAGTATCGGGGTCTCTGGAAACAATGAGCAGTTCTTC.

J is TRBJ2-2 and V is TRBV24-1, with a weak D call TRBD1 (6 bases). V was cut by 1 base and J by 3 bases, with 14 bases left in between. CDR3 length: 17 amino acids. Germline values: CDR1 KGHDR, CDR2 SFDVKD. CDR3 sequence reads: CATSDFGGQGDTGELFF. The CDR3 DNA follows: TGTGCCACCAGTGATTTTGGGGGACAAGGAGACACCGGGGAGCTGTTTTTT.

This clonotype has at least ten counts. This chain links TRBV7-9 with TRBJ1-6, with 7 positions matching TRBD1. V was pared by 6 bases and J by 5 bases, with 7 bases of the junction left unmatched. The CDR3 extends over 15 amino acids. Germline values: CDR1 SEHNR, CDR2 FQNEAQ (reference sequence). The CDR3 coding sequence is TGTGCCAGCAGACATACCAGGGGGAATAATTCACCCCTCCACTTT. Protein: CASRHTRGNNSPLHF.

The chain recombines TRBV2 with TRBJ2-7, with a weak D call TRBD1 (6 bases). The CDR3 totals 13 residues. V lost 8 bases, J lost 7 bases, and 18 bases lay in between. From germline, CDR1 is SNHLY and CDR2 FYNNEI. The CDR3 bases are TGTGCCAGCCCCAGGGGTCCTTCGGAAGAGCAGTACTTC. Translation: CASPRGPSEEQYF.

In its sample, this clonotype was seen many times. The CDR3 bases are TGTGCCAGCAGCTTGATGGGGGCCACGAACTATGGCTACACCTTC. Encoded protein: CASSLMGATNYGYTF. The J gene is TRBJ1-2, the V gene TRBV5-6, with a tentative D call TRBD1 (6 bases). This CDR3 is built from 15 residues. Trimming removed 1 base at V and 2 bases at J, with 12 bases between. Germline loops: CDR1 SGHDT, CDR2 YYEEEE.

The rearrangement uses TRBV29-1 and TRBJ2-3; D might be TRBD1 (6 bases). Deletions cut 7 bases from V and 0 bases from J, with 11 bases between. Germline lookup yields CDR1 SQVTM and CDR2 ANQGSEA. CDR3 length: 13 residues. The CDR3 bases are TGCAGCGCTGACAGGTATAGCACAGATACGCAGTATTTT. It encodes CSADRYSTDTQYF.

On this clonotype itself: A much larger clonotype is one base distant, so this may be a read error. J is TRBJ2-7 and V is TRBV5-1; 8 bases are a match to TRBD1. Per germline, CDR1 SGHRS and CDR2 YFSETQ. The CDR3 is made up of 16 amino acids. The CDR3 region is CASSYYAGGPRYGQYF. CDR3 bases: TGCGCCAGCAGCTACTACGCAGGGGGCCCCAGGTACGGGCAGTACTTC.

This clonotype appeared many times. The chain couples TRBV6-4 to TRBJ2-3; TRBD1 agrees at 10 bases. Germline V gene lookup returns CDR1 MRHNA and CDR2 SNTAGT. The CDR3 covers 15 residues. Trimming at V came to 0 bases and at J to 4 bases, leaving 1 base not matched to a gene. The DNA for the CDR3 is TGTGCCAGCAGTGACTCCGGACAGGGGGCAGATACGCAGTATTTT. Translation: CASSDSGQGADTQYF.

This sequence joins TRBV24-1 and TRBJ2-2; TRBD1 aligns across 7 bases. Germline V gene lookup returns CDR1 KGHDR and CDR2 SFDVKD. Unmatched junction bases numbered 8, after V lost 0 bases and J lost 2 bases. This CDR3 spans 18 amino acids. The CDR3: CATSDLLDRVGNTGELFF. The CDR3 DNA sequence: TGTGCCACCAGTGATTTGCTAGACAGGGTAGGTAACACCGGGGAGCTGTTTTTT.

A single count supports this clonotype. The chain links TRBV12-3 or TRBV12-4 to TRBJ2-5; no clear D gene. This CDR3 spans 15 amino acids. V lost 7 bases and J lost 5, with 20 bases in between. Here the CDR3 reads CASTPSRASKETQYF. In nucleotides, the CDR3 is TGTGCCAGCACCCCTTCCCGGGCATCGAAGGAGACCCAGTACTTC.

This clonotype was observed a handful of times. The chain recombines TRBV10-3 with TRBJ2-3; 11 positions match TRBD1. The CDR3 is 15 residues long. Germline values: CDR1 ENHRY, CDR2 SYGVKD. The V gene end was trimmed by 6 bases and the J gene end by 1 base; junction bases not matched to a gene: 3. CDR3 bases: TGTGCCATCAGGGAGGGACAGGGGGGCACAGATACGCAGTATTTT. Translating it yields CAIREGQGGTDTQYF.

This clonotype was counted many times. The V gene is TRBV2, the J gene TRBJ1-1; 7 bases fit TRBD1. J was trimmed by 0 bases and V by 8 bases; bases with no gene match: 9. This CDR3 spans 15 amino acids. From germline, CDR1 is SNHLY and CDR2 FYNNEI. CDR3 protein: CASVRDSQLNTEAFF. In DNA, the CDR3 is TGTGCCAGCGTCCGGGACAGCCAGTTGAACACTGAAGCTTTCTTT.

About this clonotype itself: At one of its ends the junction is not consistent with the germline gene, which may arise from a read error. The chain uses TRBV2 and TRBJ2-7; D is unresolved. The germline gives CDR1 SNHLY, CDR2 FYNNEI. The CDR3 loop spans 12 amino acids. CDR3 nucleotides: TGTGCCAGAAGTGATGGGTACAATGAGCAGTACTTC. This encodes CARSDGYNEQYF.

Note on this clonotype: One end of the junction is discordant with germline, which a read error may explain. This chain links TRBV6-5 with TRBJ1-6; 7 bases map to TRBD1. Germline loops: CDR1 MNHEY, CDR2 SVGAGI. The CDR3 spans 16 residues. CDR3 DNA: TGTGTCAGCAGTTACTCGCGGTCAACAGGGGATTCACCCCTCCACTTT. It yields the protein CVSSYSRSTGDSPLHF.

The chain combines TRBV24-1 with TRBJ2-1; 14 bases agree with TRBD2. This CDR3 is 14 amino acids long. Germline assignment: CDR1 KGHDR and CDR2 SFDVKD. The trim removed 9 bases at V and 7 bases at J, leaving 4 bases unmatched. CDR3 nucleotide sequence: TGTGCCACCCGTGGGACTAGCGGGAGTAATGAGCAGTTCTTC. Translating it yields CATRGTSGSNEQFF.

The V and J genes are TRBV9 and TRBJ1-3; a weak D match, TRBD1 (5 bases). The CDR3 sequence is 16 residues long. Trimming removed 3 bases from V and 2 bases from J, with 15 bases in between. Germline loops: CDR1 SGDLS, CDR2 YYNGEE. In DNA form, the CDR3 reads TGTGCCAGCAGCGCTCCTTCAGGGACTACTGGAAACACCATATATTTT. This gives the protein CASSAPSGTTGNTIYF.

The rearrangement uses TRBV19 and TRBJ1-1; maybe TRBD1 (5 bases). The length of the CDR3 is 12 residues. Trimming removed 7 bases at V and 1 base at J, with 7 bases between. Germline-derived CDR1 and CDR2 are LNHDA and SQIVND (reference sequence). Here the CDR3 reads CASTGQNTEAFF. The CDR3 bases are TGTGCCAGTACAGGACAGAACACTGAAGCTTTCTTT.

V is TRBV25-1 and J is TRBJ2-7; D uncertain. Germline loops: CDR1 MGHDK, CDR2 SYGVNS. CDR3 length: 13 amino acids. The germline V and J ends were trimmed by 6 bases and 5 bases, with 14 bases remaining between them. The CDR3 DNA sequence: TGTGCCAGCAGCGGGCTAGTGGGCGACGAGCAGTACTTC. Translated: CASSGLVGDEQYF.

The J gene is TRBJ2-5, the V gene TRBV24-1, with D uncertain. V lost 9 bases to trimming and J lost 7 bases, with 11 bases between them. Germline V lookup: CDR1 KGHDR, CDR2 SFDVKD. The CDR3 sequence is 11 residues long. This CDR3 reads CATSHRATQYF. The CDR3 nucleotides read TGTGCCACCTCCCATCGCGCGACCCAGTACTTC.